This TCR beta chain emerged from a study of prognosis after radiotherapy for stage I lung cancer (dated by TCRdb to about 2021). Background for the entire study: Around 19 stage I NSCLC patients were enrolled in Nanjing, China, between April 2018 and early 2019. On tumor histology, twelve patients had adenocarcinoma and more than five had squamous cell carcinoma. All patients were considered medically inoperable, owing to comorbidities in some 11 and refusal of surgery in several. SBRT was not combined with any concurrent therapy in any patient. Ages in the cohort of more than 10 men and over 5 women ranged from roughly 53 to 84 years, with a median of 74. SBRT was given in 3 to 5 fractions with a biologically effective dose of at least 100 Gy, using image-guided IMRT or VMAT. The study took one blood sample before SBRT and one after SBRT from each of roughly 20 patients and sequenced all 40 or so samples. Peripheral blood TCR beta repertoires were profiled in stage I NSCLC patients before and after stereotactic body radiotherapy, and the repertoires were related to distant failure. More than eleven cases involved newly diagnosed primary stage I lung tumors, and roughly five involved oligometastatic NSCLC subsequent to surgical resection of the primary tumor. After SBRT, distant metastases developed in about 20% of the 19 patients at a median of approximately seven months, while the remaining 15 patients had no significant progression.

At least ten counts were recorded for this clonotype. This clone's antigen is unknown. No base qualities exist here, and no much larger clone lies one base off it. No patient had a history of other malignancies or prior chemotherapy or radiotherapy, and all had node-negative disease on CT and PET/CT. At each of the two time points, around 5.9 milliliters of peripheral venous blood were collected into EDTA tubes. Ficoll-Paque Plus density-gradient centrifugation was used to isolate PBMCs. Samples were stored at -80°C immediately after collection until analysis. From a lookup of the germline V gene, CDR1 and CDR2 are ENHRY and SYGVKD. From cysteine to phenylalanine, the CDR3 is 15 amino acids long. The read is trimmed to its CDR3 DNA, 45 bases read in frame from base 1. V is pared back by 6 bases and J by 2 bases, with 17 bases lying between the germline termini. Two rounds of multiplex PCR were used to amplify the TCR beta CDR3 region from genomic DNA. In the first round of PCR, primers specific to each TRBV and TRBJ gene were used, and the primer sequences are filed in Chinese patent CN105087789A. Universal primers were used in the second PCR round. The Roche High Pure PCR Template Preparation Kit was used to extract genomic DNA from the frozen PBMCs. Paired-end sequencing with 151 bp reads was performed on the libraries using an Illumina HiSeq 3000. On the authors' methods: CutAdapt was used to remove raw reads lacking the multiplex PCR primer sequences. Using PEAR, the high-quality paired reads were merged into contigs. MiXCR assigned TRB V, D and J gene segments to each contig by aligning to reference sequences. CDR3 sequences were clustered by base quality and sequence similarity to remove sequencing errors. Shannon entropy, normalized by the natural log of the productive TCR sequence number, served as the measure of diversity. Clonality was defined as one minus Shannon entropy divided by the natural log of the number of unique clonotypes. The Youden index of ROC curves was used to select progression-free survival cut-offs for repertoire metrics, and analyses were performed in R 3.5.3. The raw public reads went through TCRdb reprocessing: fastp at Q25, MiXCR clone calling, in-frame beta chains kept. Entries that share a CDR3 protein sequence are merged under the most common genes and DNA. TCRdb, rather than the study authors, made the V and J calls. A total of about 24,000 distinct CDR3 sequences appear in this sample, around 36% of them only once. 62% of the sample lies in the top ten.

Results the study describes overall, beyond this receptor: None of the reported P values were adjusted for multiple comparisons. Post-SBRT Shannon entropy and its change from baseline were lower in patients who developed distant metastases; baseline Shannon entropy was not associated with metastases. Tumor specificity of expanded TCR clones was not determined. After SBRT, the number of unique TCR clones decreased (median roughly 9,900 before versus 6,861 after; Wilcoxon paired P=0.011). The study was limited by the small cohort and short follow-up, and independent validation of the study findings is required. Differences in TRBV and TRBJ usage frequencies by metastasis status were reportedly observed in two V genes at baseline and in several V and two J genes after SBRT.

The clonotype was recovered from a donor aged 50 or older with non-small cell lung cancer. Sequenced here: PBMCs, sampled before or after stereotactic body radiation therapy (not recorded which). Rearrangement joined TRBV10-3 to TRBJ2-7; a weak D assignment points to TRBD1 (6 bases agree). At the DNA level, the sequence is TGTGCCATCAGGACCTCGGGACACCCAGCCTACGAGCAGTACTTC. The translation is CAIRTSGHPAYEQYF.